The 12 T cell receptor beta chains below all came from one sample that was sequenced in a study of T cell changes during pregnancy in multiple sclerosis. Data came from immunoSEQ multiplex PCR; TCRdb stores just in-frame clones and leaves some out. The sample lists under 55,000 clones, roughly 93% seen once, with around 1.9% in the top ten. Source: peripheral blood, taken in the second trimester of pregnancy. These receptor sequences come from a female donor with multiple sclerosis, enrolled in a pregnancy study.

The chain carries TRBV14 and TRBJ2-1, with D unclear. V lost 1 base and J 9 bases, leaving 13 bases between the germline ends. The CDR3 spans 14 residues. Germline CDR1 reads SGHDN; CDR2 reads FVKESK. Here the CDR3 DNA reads TGTGCCAGCAGCCAAGGTAGCCTGGTTGGTGAGCAGTTCTTC. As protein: CASSQGSLVGEQFF.

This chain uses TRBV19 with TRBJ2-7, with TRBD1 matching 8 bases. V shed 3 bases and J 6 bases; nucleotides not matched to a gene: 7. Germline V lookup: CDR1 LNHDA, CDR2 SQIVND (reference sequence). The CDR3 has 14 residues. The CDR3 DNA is TGTGCCAGTAGTATCTTCCCAGGGGGCGGCGAGCAGTACTTC. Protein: CASSIFPGGGEQYF.

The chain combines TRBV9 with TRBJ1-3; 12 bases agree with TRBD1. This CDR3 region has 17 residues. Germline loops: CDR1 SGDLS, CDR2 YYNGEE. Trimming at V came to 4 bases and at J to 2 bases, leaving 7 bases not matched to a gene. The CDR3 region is CASSQGQGALTGNTIYF. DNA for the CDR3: TGTGCCAGCAGCCAGGGACAGGGGGCCCTAACTGGAAACACCATATATTTT.

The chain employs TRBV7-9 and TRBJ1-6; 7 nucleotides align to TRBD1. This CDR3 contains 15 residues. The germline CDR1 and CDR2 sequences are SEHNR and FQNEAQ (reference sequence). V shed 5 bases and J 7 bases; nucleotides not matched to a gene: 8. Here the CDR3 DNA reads TGTGCCAGCAGCGCGATCCGGGACAGAAATTCACCCCTCCACTTT. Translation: CASSAIRDRNSPLHF.

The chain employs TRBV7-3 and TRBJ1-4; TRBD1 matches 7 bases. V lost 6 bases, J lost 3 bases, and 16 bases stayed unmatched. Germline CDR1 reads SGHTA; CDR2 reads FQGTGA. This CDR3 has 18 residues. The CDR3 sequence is CASSNRQGPGVANEKLFF. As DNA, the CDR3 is TGTGCCAGCAGTAACAGACAGGGCCCGGGGGTGGCTAATGAAAAACTGTTTTTT.

The CDR3 DNA reads as TGTGCCAGCACTGTGGACAGGGAGGTTCAGGCCACTGAAGCTTTCTTT. Translation gives CASTVDREVQATEAFF. The chain carries TRBV28 and TRBJ1-1, with TRBD1 matching 8 bases. CDR1 MDHEN and CDR2 SYDVKM come from the germline V gene. With V trimmed by 7 bases and J by 4 bases, 14 bases remained unmatched. The CDR3 consists of 16 residues.

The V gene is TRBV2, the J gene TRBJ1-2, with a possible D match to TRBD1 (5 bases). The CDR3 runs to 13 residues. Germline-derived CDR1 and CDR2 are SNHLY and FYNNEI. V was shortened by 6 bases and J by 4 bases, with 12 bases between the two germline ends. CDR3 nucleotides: TGTGCCAGCAGCCGCCAGGGTTCCTATGGCTACACCTTC. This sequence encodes CASSRQGSYGYTF.

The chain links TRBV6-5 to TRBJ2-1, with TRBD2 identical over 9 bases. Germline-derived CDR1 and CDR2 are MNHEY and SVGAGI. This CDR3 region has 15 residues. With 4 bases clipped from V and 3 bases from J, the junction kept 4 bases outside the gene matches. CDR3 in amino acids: CASSLVAGDYNEQFF. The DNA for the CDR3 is TGTGCCAGCAGTTTGGTAGCGGGAGACTACAATGAGCAGTTCTTC.

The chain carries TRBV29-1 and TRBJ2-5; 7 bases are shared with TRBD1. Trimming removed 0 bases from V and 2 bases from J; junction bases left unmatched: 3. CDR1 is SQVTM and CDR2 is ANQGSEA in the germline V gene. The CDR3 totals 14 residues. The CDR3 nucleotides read TGCAGCGTTGAAGATTGGGGACAGCAAGAGACCCAGTACTTC. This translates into CSVEDWGQQETQYF.

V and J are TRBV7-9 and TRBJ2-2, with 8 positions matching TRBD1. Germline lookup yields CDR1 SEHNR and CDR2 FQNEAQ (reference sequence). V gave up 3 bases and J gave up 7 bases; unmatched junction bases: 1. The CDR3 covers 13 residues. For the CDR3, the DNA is TGTGCCAGCAGCTTCGGGACAGGCGGGGAGCTGTTTTTT. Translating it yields CASSFGTGGELFF.

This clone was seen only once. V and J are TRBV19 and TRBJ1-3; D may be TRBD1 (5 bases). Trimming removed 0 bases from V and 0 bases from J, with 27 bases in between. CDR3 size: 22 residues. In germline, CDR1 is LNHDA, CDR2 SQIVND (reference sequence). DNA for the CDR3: TGTGCCAGTAGTATAGATCGATTTTCGAGTTGGGACTCCGAGAGCTCTGGAAACACCATATATTTT. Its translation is CASSIDRFSSWDSESSGNTIYF. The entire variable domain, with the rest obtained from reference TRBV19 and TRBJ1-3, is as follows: DGGITQSPKYLFRKEGQNVTLSCEQNLNHDAMYWYRQDPGQGLRLIYYSQIVNDFQKGDIAEGYSVSREKKESFPLTVTSAQKNPTAFYLCASSIDRFSSWDSESSGNTIYFGEGSWLTVV.

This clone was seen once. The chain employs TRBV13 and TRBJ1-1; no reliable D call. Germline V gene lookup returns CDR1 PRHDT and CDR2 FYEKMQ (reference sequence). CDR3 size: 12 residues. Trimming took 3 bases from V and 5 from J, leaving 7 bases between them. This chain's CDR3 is CASSLWSTEAFF. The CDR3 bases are TGTGCCAGCAGCTTGTGGAGTACTGAAGCTTTCTTT.